Described below is a single T cell receptor (beta chain) sequence and its context. This specimen belongs to a study of blood T cell repertoires in COVID-19. As for the study in general: COVID-19 samples, acute and convalescent, were from the United States, Italy and Spain.

Per the germline V gene, CDR1 is MDHEN and CDR2 is SYDVKM. V was trimmed by 1 base and J by 7 bases, leaving 10 bases between them. The CDR3 has 13 amino acids. Clones were read by immunoSEQ multiplex PCR, and TCRdb kept only the in-frame ones, dropping some. The sample carries around 250,000 clones, around 88% recorded once. Clinical histories supplied by participants themselves formed the basis of cohort assignment. The sequence came from a woman aged 25 to 39 who had recovered from COVID-19. Sequencing was carried out using PBMCs or T cells enriched from blood (not recorded which). This chain connects TRBV28 to TRBJ1-2; D unresolved. For the CDR3, the DNA is TGTGCCAGCAGTTTATCAGTTCTCTCTGGCTACACCTTC. Its protein is CASSLSVLSGYTF.